A single sample gave rise to the 24 T cell receptor beta chains below, sequenced in a study of OX40 agonist ivuxolimab in advanced cancers. Libraries were prepared by immunoSEQ multiplex PCR; TCRdb keeps only in-frame clonotypes and omits some of them. Here the sample spans around 60,000 clones, around 84% being singletons. This specimen was CD4+ or CD8+ T cells sorted from blood, taken in a trial of the OX40 agonist ivuxolimab. These receptors were collected from an adult with an advanced solid tumor such as melanoma, head and neck, liver or kidney cancer.

The V gene is TRBV7-2, the J gene TRBJ2-7, with 7 positions matching TRBD1. CDR3 size: 14 residues. Germline V gene sequence: CDR1 SGHTA, CDR2 FQGNSA. V lost 3 bases and J lost 2; bases outside the gene matches: 4. The DNA for the CDR3 is TGTGCCAGCAGCTTCCCGACAGGGCCCTACGAGCAGTACTTC. As protein: CASSFPTGPYEQYF.

The chain combines TRBV11-2 with TRBJ1-2; 7 nucleotides align to TRBD1. J was trimmed by 0 bases and V by 5 bases; bases with no gene match: 3. This CDR3 has 14 residues. Germline CDR1 is SGHAT and CDR2 is FQNNGV. The CDR3 nucleotides read TGTGCCAGCAGCCTCGGGACAGCTAACTATGGCTACACCTTC. It codes for CASSLGTANYGYTF.

The rearrangement uses TRBV5-1 and TRBJ1-4; D unclear. CDR1 and CDR2 (germline): SGHRS, YFSETQ. The CDR3 covers 14 residues. V gave up 2 bases and J gave up 2 bases, with 7 bases separating them. The CDR3 DNA reads as TGCGCCAGCAGCTTAAGGCCCACTAATGAAAAACTGTTTTTT. This encodes CASSLRPTNEKLFF. Using reference TRBV5-1 and TRBJ1-4 for the parts outside the CDR3, the full variable domain is KAGVTQTPRYLIKTRGQQVTLSCSPISGHRSVSWYQQTPGQGLQFLFEYFSETQRNKGNFPGRFSGRQFSNSRSEMNVSTLELGDSALYLCASSLRPTNEKLFFGSGTQLSVL.

CDR3 nucleotide sequence: TGTGCCAGCAGTGAATATACGGGGGGCACAGATACGCAGTATTTT. This codes for CASSEYTGGTDTQYF. The V call is TRBV6-1, the J call TRBJ2-3, with a weak D call TRBD2 (6 bases). Germline values: CDR1 MNHNS, CDR2 SASEGT. CDR3 length: 15 amino acids. V lost 2 bases, J lost 1 base, and 10 bases lay in between.

V is TRBV5-1 and J is TRBJ2-7; D is undetermined. V was shortened by 3 bases and J by 7 bases, with 14 bases between the two germline ends. Germline V lookup: CDR1 SGHRS, CDR2 YFSETQ. The CDR3 loop spans 13 amino acids. The CDR3 DNA reads TGCGCCAGCAGCTCCGGTCCCCCCTGGGAGCAGTACTTC. It encodes CASSSGPPWEQYF.

This sequence joins TRBV7-9 and TRBJ1-1, with 9 positions matching TRBD1. Trimming at V came to 3 bases and at J to 11 bases, leaving 16 bases not matched to a gene. Germline V CDR1 and CDR2: SEHNR, FQNEAQ (reference sequence). The CDR3 contains 16 residues. The CDR3 region has the DNA TGTGCCAGCAGCTTCAGGACCGGGACAGGGCCCCGGGGGGCTTTCTTT. Translated, it gives CASSFRTGTGPRGAFF.

This clone was recorded a few times. J is TRBJ2-2 and V is TRBV28; 7 bases match TRBD2. The CDR3 is 15 amino acids. V lost 11 bases and J lost 4; bases outside the gene matches: 13. The germline gives CDR1 MDHEN, CDR2 SYDVKM. The CDR3 bases are TGTGCCTCCTGGAGGGCAGTAGCGGGCACCGGGGAGCTGTTTTTT. Translated: CASWRAVAGTGELFF.

J is TRBJ2-7 and V is TRBV7-9; 8 bases line up with TRBD2. The CDR3 loop spans 15 amino acids. Germline assignment: CDR1 SEHNR and CDR2 FQNEAQ (reference sequence). J was trimmed by 4 bases and V by 7 bases; bases with no gene match: 12. This CDR3 is CASTQLTSGTYEQYF. The CDR3, as DNA: TGTGCCAGCACCCAACTAACTAGCGGTACATACGAGCAGTACTTC.

The chain employs TRBV2 and TRBJ1-2, with 10 bases lining up with TRBD1. CDR1 and CDR2 from the germline V gene are SNHLY and FYNNEI. The trim removed 10 bases at V and 5 bases at J, leaving 7 bases unmatched. This CDR3 is 13 amino acids long. This CDR3 reads CATRQGARYGYTF. The CDR3 bases are TGTGCCACCCGACAGGGGGCGCGGTATGGCTACACCTTC.

J is TRBJ1-4 and V is TRBV19, with TRBD1 matching over 8 bases. This CDR3 has 14 amino acids. CDR1 and CDR2 (germline): LNHDA, SQIVND (reference sequence). The junction had 4 bases not matched to a gene; V was cut back by 6 bases and J by 4 bases. This CDR3 reads CASRDRGVNEKLFF. For the CDR3, the DNA is TGTGCCAGTAGAGACAGGGGTGTTAATGAAAAACTGTTTTTT.

CDR3 sequence reads: CASSESGSLNEQFF. The DNA of the CDR3 is TGTGCCAGCAGTGAGTCAGGGTCGCTCAATGAGCAGTTCTTC. V gene TRBV6-1 combines with J gene TRBJ2-1, with D perhaps TRBD1 (5 bases). In germline, CDR1 is MNHNS, CDR2 SASEGT. The CDR3 is 14 residues long. Trimming took off 3 bases at V and 6 bases at J, with 12 bases between the two ends.

The chain links TRBV2 to TRBJ2-3, with D maybe TRBD2 (6 bases). The CDR3 is made up of 15 amino acids. The V gene lost 2 bases and the J gene lost 2 bases, with 11 bases spanning the gap. CDR1 and CDR2 (germline): SNHLY, FYNNEI. DNA of the CDR3: TGTGCCAGCAGTGAACTTAGCGGAATCACAGATACGCAGTATTTT. Translation: CASSELSGITDTQYF.

V and J are TRBV9 and TRBJ2-1; 11 nucleotides align to TRBD1. CDR3 length: 19 amino acids. Looked up from germline, CDR1 is SGDLS and CDR2 is YYNGEE. The junction had 14 bases not matched to a gene; V was cut back by 3 bases and J by 3 bases. The DNA for the CDR3 is TGTGCCAGCAGCGCCCCCGGGACAGGGGGATTGGCGTTCTACAATGAGCAGTTCTTC. It encodes CASSAPGTGGLAFYNEQFF.

A few counts support this clone. The gene calls are TRBV19 and TRBJ1-2; the match to TRBD1 covers 11 bases. The CDR3 is 14 amino acids. The V gene's germline CDR1 is LNHDA and CDR2 SQIVND (reference sequence). With V trimmed by 5 bases and J by 7 bases, 6 bases remained unmatched. CDR3 amino acids: CASSAGQGASGYTF. DNA of the CDR3: TGTGCCAGTAGTGCCGGACAGGGGGCGTCTGGCTACACCTTC. Complete variable domain (other parts from reference TRBV19 and TRBJ1-2): DGGITQSPKYLFRKEGQNVTLSCEQNLNHDAMYWYRQDPGQGLRLIYYSQIVNDFQKGDIAEGYSVSREKKESFPLTVTSAQKNPTAFYLCASSAGQGASGYTFGSGTRLTVV.

The V and J genes are TRBV9 and TRBJ2-2, with TRBD1 matching over 8 bases. The CDR3 runs 18 residues. With V trimmed by 3 bases and J by 4 bases, 14 bases remained unmatched. CDR1 is SGDLS and CDR2 is YYNGEE in the germline V gene. The CDR3 loop reads CASSANRGESFGTGELFF. In DNA, the CDR3 is TGTGCCAGCAGCGCCAACAGGGGGGAAAGCTTTGGCACCGGGGAGCTGTTTTTT.

The chain uses TRBV4-2 and TRBJ1-6; D is unclear. The germline V gene has CDR1 LGHNA and CDR2 YNFKEQ. The length of the CDR3 is 16 residues. The V end was cut by 5 bases, the J end by 9 bases, with 20 bases between. CDR3 sequence (DNA): TGTGCCAGCAGCTTTGGCCCGACCGGCGGTGGTTCACCCCTCCACTTT. Encoded protein: CASSFGPTGGGSPLHF.

This chain links TRBV11-2 with TRBJ2-7, with 12 bases identical to TRBD2. The length of the CDR3 is 15 residues. Germline CDR1 and CDR2: SGHAT and FQNNGV. V trimming: 5 bases; J trimming: 3 bases; junction bases outside the gene matches: 5. Written as DNA, the CDR3 is TGTGCCAGCAGCAGGGGACTAGCGGGTCTCTACGAGCAGTACTTC. As protein: CASSRGLAGLYEQYF.

As regards this clone: Other nucleotide sequences in the sample specify the same CDR3. DNA of the CDR3: TGTGCCAGCTCACCGACAAATATGAACACTGAAGCTTTCTTT. As protein: CASSPTNMNTEAFF. This sequence joins TRBV18 and TRBJ1-1; D not resolved. V lost 3 bases to trimming and J lost 0 bases, with 8 bases between them. This CDR3 is built from 14 residues. Germline CDR1 KGHSH, CDR2 LQKENI.

The chain joins TRBV28 to TRBJ1-5; weak D call: TRBD1 (5 bases). The V end lost 6 bases, the J end lost 4 bases, and 13 bases lay between the germline ends. Germline CDR1 MDHEN, CDR2 SYDVKM. The CDR3 spans 14 residues. CDR3 nucleotide sequence: TGTGCCAGCAGGGGGACGAGGGCTAATCAGCCCCAGCATTTT. Protein sequence: CASRGTRANQPQHF.

This sequence joins TRBV27 and TRBJ1-6; no clear D gene. CDR1 is MNHEY, CDR2 SMNVEV, per germline (reference sequence). The CDR3 is 13 amino acids. With 6 bases removed from V and 6 bases from J, the gap between germline ends came to 9 bases. CDR3 loop: CASRIWSNSPLHF. The CDR3 nucleotides read TGTGCCAGCAGAATCTGGAGTAATTCACCCCTCCACTTT.

This clone was seen only a few times. This chain's CDR3 is CASSFSPSGGRFNQPQHF. CDR3 DNA sequence: TGTGCCAGCAGCTTCTCCCCTTCGGGGGGCCGCTTCAATCAGCCCCAGCATTTT. The rearrangement uses TRBV5-5 and TRBJ1-5; possible D gene TRBD1, 6 bases. V was shortened by 2 bases and J by 3 bases, with 21 bases between the two germline ends. CDR1 SGHKS and CDR2 YYEKEE come from the germline V gene (reference sequence). This CDR3 region has 18 residues.

As regards this clone: Germline is not matched at one junction end, which may reflect a read error. The chain carries TRBV7-9 and TRBJ1-1, with a weak D call TRBD1 (6 bases). Germline CDR1 is SEHNR and CDR2 is FQNEAQ (reference sequence). CDR3 length: 12 amino acids. The CDR3 coding sequence is TGCGTTGCAGGGGTTGGAAACACTGAAGCTTTCTTT. Amino acid sequence: CVAGVGNTEAFF.

This chain joins TRBV5-1 and TRBJ1-2, with a weak D call TRBD1 (5 bases). CDR1 and CDR2 (germline): SGHRS, YFSETQ. Deletions cut 4 bases from V and 4 bases from J, with 14 bases between. The CDR3 runs 14 residues. The CDR3 bases are TGCGCCAGCAGCCAGCAGACAGAATCCTATGGCTACACCTTC. Amino acids: CASSQQTESYGYTF.

The chain uses TRBV5-1 and TRBJ1-1; TRBD1 is a possible D gene (6 bases). Trimming took off 4 bases at V and 6 bases at J, with 13 bases between the two ends. Germline values: CDR1 SGHRS, CDR2 YFSETQ. The CDR3 runs 13 residues. CDR3 amino acids: CASSLNRDAEAFF. In DNA form, the CDR3 reads TGCGCCAGCAGCCTCAACAGGGACGCTGAAGCTTTCTTT.